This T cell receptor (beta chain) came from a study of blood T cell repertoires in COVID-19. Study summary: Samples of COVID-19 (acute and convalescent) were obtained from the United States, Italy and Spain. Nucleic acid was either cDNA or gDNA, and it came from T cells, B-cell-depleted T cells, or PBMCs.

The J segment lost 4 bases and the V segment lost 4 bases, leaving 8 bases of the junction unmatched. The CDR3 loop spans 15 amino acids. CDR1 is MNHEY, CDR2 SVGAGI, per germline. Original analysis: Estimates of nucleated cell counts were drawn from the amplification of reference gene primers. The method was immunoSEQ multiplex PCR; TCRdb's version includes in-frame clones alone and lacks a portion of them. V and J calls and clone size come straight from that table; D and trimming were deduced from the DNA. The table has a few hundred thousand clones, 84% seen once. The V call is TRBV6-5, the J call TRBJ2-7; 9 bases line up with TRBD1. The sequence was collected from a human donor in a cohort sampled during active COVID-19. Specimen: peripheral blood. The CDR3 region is CASSSQLTGGYEQYF. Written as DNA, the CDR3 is TGTGCCAGCAGTTCCCAACTGACAGGGGGGTACGAGCAGTACTTC.